Listed here are 7 T cell receptor beta chains from one sample, sequenced in a study of T cells after yellow fever vaccination. TCRdb re-analysed the 5' RACE reads in MiXCR, keeping a single row per CDR3 protein. This table has around 73,000 distinct CDR3 sequences, approximately 8% appearing once. Sequencing used CD8+ T cells sorted from PBMCs, obtained on the day of the yellow fever booster vaccination. The receptors were gathered from a man aged 25-45 years who received the YFV17D yellow fever vaccine.

The table lists this clonotype with a few counts. CDR3 in DNA: TGCAGTGGTAAAGACGACCTCGCGGTCACAGATACGCAGTATTTT. Translated: CSGKDDLAVTDTQYF. The V gene is TRBV20-1, the J gene TRBJ2-3; D remains ambiguous. The CDR3 spans 15 residues. Trimming took 7 bases from V and 2 from J, leaving 19 bases between them. Germline values: CDR1 DFQATT, CDR2 SNEGSKA (reference sequence).

This clonotype was detected many times. The CDR3 protein is CAWSAYRDRGEAFF. CDR3 sequence (DNA): TGTGCCTGGAGTGCCTACCGGGACAGGGGTGAAGCTTTCTTT. The rearrangement joins TRBV30 to TRBJ1-1, with 10 bases that match TRBD1. This CDR3 is built from 14 residues. Germline CDR1 reads GTSNPN; CDR2 reads SVGIG (reference sequence). V shed 1 base and J 7 bases; nucleotides not matched to a gene: 6. Full variable domain (remainder filled in from reference TRBV30 and TRBJ1-1): SQTIHQWPATLVQPVGSPLSLECTVEGTSNPNLYWYRQAAGRGLQLLFYSVGIGQISSEVPQNLSASRPQDRQFILSSKKLLLSDSGFYLCAWSAYRDRGEAFFGQGTRLTVV.

This clonotype was detected only a few times. The chain has TRBV5-1 and TRBJ2-1; 7 bases line up with TRBD2. The length of the CDR3 is 15 residues. V lost 3 bases to trimming and J lost 7 bases; unmatched junction nucleotides: 10. Germline loops: CDR1 SGHRS, CDR2 YFSETQ. CDR3 residues: CASSSGASSGNEQFF. The CDR3 coding sequence is TGCGCCAGCAGCTCGGGAGCGAGTAGCGGGAATGAGCAGTTCTTC. Supplemented by reference TRBV5-1 and TRBJ2-1, the full variable domain reads KAGVTQTPRYLIKTRGQQVTLSCSPISGHRSVSWYQQTPGQGLQFLFEYFSETQRNKGNFPGRFSGRQFSNSRSEMNVSTLELGDSALYLCASSSGASSGNEQFFGPGTRLTVL.

This clonotype has just a few counts. The chain is built from TRBV7-9 and TRBJ2-2; 11 nucleotides agree with TRBD2. This CDR3 has 17 amino acids. The ends lost 5 bases at V and 4 bases at J; junction bases unmatched: 9. Germline loops: CDR1 SEHNR, CDR2 FQNEAQ (reference sequence). CDR3 nucleotide sequence: TGTGCCAGCAGCGCGAGACTTGGGACTAGCGGCACCGGGGAGCTGTTTTTT. Protein product: CASSARLGTSGTGELFF.

Only a few counts were recorded for this clonotype. The rearrangement uses TRBV27 and TRBJ2-1; D might be TRBD2 (5 bases). Germline CDR1 reads MNHEY; CDR2 reads SMNVEV (reference sequence). The CDR3 is made up of 13 amino acids. The V and J ends lost 2 bases and 8 bases respectively, with 10 bases between them. CDR3 nucleotides: TGTGCCAGCAGTTTAGGGGAGTGGGATGAGCAGTTCTTC. It is translated as CASSLGEWDEQFF.

In its sample, this clonotype was seen a few times. The chain uses TRBV19 and TRBJ2-7; no clear D. The CDR3 contains 11 residues. The V gene lost 4 bases and the J gene lost 9 bases, with 10 bases spanning the gap. Germline assignment: CDR1 LNHDA and CDR2 SQIVND (reference sequence). As DNA, the CDR3 is TGTGCCAGTAGTAACCGGGTTGGGCAGTACTTC. Translating gives CASSNRVGQYF.

In this sample, this clonotype turned up a few times. V is TRBV4-1 and J is TRBJ2-7, with 12 bases matching TRBD2. J gave up 5 bases and V 1 base, and 6 bases lay outside the gene matches. Germline V lookup: CDR1 MGHRA, CDR2 YSYEKL. The CDR3 loop spans 16 amino acids. CDR3 bases: TGCGCCAGCAGCCAAGCCGGACTAGCGGGAATCAACGAGCAGTACTTC. Amino acids: CASSQAGLAGINEQYF.